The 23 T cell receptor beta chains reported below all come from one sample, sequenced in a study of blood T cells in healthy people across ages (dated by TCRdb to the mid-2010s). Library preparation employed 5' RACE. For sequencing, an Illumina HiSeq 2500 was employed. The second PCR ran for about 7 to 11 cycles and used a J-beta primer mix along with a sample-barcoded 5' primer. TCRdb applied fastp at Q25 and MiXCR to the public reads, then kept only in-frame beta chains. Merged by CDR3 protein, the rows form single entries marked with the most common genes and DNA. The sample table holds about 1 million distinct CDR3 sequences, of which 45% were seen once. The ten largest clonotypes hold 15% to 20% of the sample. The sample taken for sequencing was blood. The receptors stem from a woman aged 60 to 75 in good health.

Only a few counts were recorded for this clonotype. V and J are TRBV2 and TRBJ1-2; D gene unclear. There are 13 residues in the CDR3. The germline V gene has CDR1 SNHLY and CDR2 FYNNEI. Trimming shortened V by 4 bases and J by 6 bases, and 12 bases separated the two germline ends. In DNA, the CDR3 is TGTGCCAGCAGTGGGCAGCCAAAGAATGGCTACACCTTC. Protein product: CASSGQPKNGYTF.

CDR3: CATSRDRAAEWSTDTQYF. Written as DNA, the CDR3 is TGTGCCACCAGCAGAGATAGGGCGGCAGAGTGGTCCACAGATACGCAGTATTTT. The chain has TRBV15 and TRBJ2-3; unclear D gene. The CDR3 is 18 residues long. The V end lost 0 bases, the J end lost 2 bases, and 18 bases lay between the germline ends. From germline, CDR1 is LNHNV and CDR2 YYDKDF (reference sequence).

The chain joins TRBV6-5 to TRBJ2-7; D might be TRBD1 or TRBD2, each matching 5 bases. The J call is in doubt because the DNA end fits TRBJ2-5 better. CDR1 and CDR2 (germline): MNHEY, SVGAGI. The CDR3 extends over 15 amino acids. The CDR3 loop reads CASSSGQGLEETQYF. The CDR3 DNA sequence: TGTGCCAGCAGTTCGGGGCAGGGCTTGGAAGAGACCCAGTACTTC.

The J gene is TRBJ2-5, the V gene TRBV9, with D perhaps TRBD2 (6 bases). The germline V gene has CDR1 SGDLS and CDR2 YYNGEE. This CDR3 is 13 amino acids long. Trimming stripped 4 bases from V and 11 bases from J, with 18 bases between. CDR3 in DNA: TGTGCCAGCAGCACCGGGGGTTACGATGAGCAGTACTTC. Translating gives CASSTGGYDEQYF.

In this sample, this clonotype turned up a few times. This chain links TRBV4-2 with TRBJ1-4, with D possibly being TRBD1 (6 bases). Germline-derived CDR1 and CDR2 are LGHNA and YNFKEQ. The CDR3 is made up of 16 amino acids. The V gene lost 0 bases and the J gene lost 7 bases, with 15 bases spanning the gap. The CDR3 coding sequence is TGTGCCAGCAGCCAAGATGGGGGCAGGCCCCGTGAAAAACTGTTTTTT. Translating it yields CASSQDGGRPREKLFF.

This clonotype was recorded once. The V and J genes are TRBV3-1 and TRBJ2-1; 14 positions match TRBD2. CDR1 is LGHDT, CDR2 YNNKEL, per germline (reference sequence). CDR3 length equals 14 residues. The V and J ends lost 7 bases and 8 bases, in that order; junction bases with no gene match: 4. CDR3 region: CASTTSGRADEQFF. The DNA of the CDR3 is TGTGCCAGCACGACTAGCGGGAGGGCGGATGAGCAGTTCTTC.

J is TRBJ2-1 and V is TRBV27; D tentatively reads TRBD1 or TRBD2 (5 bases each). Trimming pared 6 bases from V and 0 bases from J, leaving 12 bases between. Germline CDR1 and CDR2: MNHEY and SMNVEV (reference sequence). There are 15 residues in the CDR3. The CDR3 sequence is CASRRDLGSYNEQFF. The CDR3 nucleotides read TGTGCCAGCAGACGGGACCTCGGCTCCTACAATGAGCAGTTCTTC.

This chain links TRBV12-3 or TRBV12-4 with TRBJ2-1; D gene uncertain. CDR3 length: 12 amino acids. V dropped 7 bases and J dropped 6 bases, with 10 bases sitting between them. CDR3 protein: CASKWTVNEQFF. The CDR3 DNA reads TGTGCCAGCAAGTGGACCGTCAATGAGCAGTTCTTC.

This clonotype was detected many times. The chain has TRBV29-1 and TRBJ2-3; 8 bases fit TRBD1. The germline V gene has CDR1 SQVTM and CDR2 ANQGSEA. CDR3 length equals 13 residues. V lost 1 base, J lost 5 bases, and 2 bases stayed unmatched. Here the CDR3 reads CSVEGRGQDTQYF. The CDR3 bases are TGCAGCGTTGAAGGCAGGGGGCAAGATACGCAGTATTTT.

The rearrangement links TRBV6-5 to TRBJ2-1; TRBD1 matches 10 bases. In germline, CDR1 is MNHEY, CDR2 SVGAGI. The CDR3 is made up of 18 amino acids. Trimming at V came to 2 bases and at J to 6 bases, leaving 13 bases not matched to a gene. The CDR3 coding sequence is TGTGCCAGCAGTTACCCCAAAGTGGGGACAGGGGTTTTCAATGAGCAGTTCTTC. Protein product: CASSYPKVGTGVFNEQFF.

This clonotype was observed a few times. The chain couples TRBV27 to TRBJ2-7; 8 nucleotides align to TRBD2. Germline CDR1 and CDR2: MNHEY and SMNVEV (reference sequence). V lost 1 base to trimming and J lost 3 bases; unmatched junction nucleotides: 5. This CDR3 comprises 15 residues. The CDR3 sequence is CASSLWPAGDYEQYF. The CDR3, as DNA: TGTGCCAGCAGTTTATGGCCAGCGGGAGACTACGAGCAGTACTTC.

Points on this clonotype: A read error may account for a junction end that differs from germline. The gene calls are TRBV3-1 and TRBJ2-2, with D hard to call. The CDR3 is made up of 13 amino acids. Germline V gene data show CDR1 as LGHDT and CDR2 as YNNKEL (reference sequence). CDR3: CASRGVGTGELFF. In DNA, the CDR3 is TGCGCCAGCAGAGGAGTAGGCACCGGGGAGCTGTTTTTT.

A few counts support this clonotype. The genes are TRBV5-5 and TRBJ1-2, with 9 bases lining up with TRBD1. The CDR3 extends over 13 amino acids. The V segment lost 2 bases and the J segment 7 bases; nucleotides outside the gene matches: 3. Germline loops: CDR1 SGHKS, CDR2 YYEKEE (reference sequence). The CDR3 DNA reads TGTGCCAGCAGCTTTCAGGACAGGGGTGGCTACACCTTC. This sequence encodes CASSFQDRGGYTF.

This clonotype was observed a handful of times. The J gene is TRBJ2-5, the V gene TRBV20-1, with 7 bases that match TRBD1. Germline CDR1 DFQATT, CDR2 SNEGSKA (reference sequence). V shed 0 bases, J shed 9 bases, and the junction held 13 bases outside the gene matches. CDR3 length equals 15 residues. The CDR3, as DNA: TGCAGTGCTAGAGATGCAGGACAGGTTCCTAGATCCCAGTACTTC. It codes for CSARDAGQVPRSQYF.

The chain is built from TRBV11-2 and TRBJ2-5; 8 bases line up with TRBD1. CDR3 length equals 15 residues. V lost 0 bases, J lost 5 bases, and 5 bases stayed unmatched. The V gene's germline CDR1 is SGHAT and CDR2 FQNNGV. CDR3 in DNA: TGTGCCAGCAGCTTAGATGGACAGGGTAGGGAGACCCAGTACTTC. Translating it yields CASSLDGQGRETQYF.

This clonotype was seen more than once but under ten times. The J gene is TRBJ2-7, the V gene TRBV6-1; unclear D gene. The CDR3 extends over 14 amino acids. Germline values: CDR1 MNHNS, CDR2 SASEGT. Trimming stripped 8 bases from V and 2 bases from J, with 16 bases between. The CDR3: CASPSELYPYEQYF. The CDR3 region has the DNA TGTGCCAGCCCCTCTGAACTTTATCCCTACGAGCAGTACTTC.

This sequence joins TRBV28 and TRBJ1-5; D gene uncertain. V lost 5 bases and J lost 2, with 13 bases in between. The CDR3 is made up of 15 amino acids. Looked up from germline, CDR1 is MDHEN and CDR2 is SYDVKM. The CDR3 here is CASSRGRSGNQPQHF. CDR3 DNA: TGTGCCAGCAGTCGAGGGAGGTCGGGCAATCAGCCCCAGCATTTT.

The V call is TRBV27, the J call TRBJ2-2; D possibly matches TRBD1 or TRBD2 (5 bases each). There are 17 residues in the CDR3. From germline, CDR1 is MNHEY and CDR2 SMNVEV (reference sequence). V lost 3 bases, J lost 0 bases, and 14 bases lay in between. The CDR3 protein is CASSFGTRITNTGELFF. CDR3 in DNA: TGTGCCAGCAGTTTTGGGACCCGAATTACGAACACCGGGGAGCTGTTTTTT.

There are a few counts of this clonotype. The CDR3 DNA reads as TGTGCCAGCAGATGGGCCTTAAAGAGCACTGAAGCTTTCTTT. Protein sequence: CASRWALKSTEAFF. The chain is built from TRBV28 and TRBJ1-1; D is undetermined. Per the germline V gene, CDR1 is MDHEN and CDR2 is SYDVKM. V was trimmed by 6 bases and J by 4 bases, leaving 15 bases between them. The CDR3 has 14 residues. The full variable domain, completed using reference TRBV28 and TRBJ1-1, is DVKVTQSSRYLVKRTGEKVFLECVQDMDHENMFWYRQDPGLGLRLIYFSYDVKMKEKGDIPEGYSVSREKKERFSLILESASTNQTSMYLCASRWALKSTEAFFGQGTRLTVV.

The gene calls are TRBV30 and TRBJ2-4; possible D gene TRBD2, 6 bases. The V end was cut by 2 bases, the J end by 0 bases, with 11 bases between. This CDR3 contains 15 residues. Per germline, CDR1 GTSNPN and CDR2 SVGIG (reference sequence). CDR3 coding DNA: TGTGCCTGGAGTTTCACTAGCTTAGCCAAAAACATTCAGTACTTC. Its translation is CAWSFTSLAKNIQYF. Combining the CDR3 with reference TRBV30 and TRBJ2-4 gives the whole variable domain SQTIHQWPATLVQPVGSPLSLECTVEGTSNPNLYWYRQAAGRGLQLLFYSVGIGQISSEVPQNLSASRPQDRQFILSSKKLLLSDSGFYLCAWSFTSLAKNIQYFGAGTRLSVL.

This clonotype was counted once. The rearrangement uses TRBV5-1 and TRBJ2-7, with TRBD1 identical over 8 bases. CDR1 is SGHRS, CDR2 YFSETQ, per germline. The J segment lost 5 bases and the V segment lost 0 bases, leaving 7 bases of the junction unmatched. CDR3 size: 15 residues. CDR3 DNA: TGCGCCAGCAGCTTGGGGCAGGGGGCAATCGACGAGCAGTACTTC. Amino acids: CASSLGQGAIDEQYF.

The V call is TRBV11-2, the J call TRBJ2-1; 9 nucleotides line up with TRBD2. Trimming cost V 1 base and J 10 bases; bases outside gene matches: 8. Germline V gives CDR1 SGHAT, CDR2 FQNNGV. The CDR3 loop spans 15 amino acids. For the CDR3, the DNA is TGTGCCAGCAGCTTAGGTCAGCGGGAGGTAGTCGAGCAGTTCTTC. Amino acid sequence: CASSLGQREVVEQFF.

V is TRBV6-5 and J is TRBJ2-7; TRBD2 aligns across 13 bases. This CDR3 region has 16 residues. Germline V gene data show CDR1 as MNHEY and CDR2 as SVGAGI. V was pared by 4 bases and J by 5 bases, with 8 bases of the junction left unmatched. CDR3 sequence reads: CASSSLTSGRSNEQYF. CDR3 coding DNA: TGTGCCAGCAGTTCCCTGACTAGCGGGAGGAGCAACGAGCAGTACTTC.